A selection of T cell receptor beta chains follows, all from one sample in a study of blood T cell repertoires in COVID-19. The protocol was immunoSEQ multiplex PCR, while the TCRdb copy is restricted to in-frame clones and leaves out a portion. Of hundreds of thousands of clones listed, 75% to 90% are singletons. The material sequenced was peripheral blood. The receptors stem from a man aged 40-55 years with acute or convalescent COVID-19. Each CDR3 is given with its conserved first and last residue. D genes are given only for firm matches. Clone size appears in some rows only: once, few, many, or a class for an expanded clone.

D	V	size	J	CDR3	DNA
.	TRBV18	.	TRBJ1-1	CASSGRGQINTEAFF	TGTGCCAGCTCCGGCCGGGGTCAGATAAACACTGAAGCTTTCTTT
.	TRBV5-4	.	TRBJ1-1	CASSVDHLGRAFF	TGTGCCAGCAGCGTTGATCATTTGGGGAGGGCTTTCTTT
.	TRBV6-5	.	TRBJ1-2	CASSYGGAPSSGYTF	TGTGCCAGCAGTTACGGGGGGGCTCCAAGCTCTGGCTACACCTTC
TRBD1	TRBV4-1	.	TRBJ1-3	CASSQATLGQGASGNTIYF	TGCGCCAGCAGCCAGGCTACCCTCGGACAGGGGGCTTCTGGAAACACCATATATTTT
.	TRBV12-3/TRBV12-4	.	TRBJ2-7	CASSPDGGYEQYF	TGTGCCAGCAGCCCGGACGGGGGCTACGAGCAGTACTTC
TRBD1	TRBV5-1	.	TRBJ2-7	CASSLVGQGVSYEQYF	TGCGCCAGCAGCTTGGTCGGACAGGGAGTCTCCTACGAGCAGTACTTC
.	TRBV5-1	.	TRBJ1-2	CASIHFNYGYTF	TGCGCCAGCATCCACTTTAACTATGGCTACACCTTC
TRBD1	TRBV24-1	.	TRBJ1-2	CATSDSTGVGYTF	TGTGCCACCAGTGACTCGACAGGGGTTGGCTACACCTTC
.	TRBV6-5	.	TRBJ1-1	CASSFDRGTEAFF	TGTGCCAGCAGTTTCGATCGGGGCACTGAAGCTTTCTTT
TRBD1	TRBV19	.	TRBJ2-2	CASSKRTGIAGELFF	TGTGCCAGTAGCAAGCGGACAGGGATCGCCGGGGAGCTGTTTTTT
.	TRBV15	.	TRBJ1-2	CATRGLSNPRFYGYTF	TGTGCCACCAGGGGGCTTTCCAACCCCCGTTTCTATGGCTACACCTTC
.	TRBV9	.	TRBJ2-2	CASSVDSYTGELFF	TGTGCCAGCAGCGTCGACAGTTACACCGGGGAGCTGTTTTTT
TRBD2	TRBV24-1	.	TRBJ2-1	CATSDRPGRGDYNEQFF	TGTGCCACCAGTGACCGCCCGGGGCGGGGGGACTACAATGAGCAGTTCTTC
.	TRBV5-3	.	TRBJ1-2	CARSRPGSTYGYTF	TGTGCCAGAAGCCGACCAGGGTCTACCTATGGCTACACCTTC
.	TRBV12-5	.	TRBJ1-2	CASGLQQGNALYGYTF	TGTGCTAGTGGTTTGCAACAGGGTAATGCTCTCTATGGCTACACCTTC
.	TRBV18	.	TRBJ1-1	CASSRGLNTEAFF	TGTGCCAGCTCACGGGGGCTGAACACTGAAGCTTTCTTT
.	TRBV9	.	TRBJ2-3	CASSVMRGGDTQYF	TGTGCCAGCAGCGTGATGAGGGGGGGCGATACGCAGTATTTT
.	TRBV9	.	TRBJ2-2	CASSFSGQTTGELFF	TGTGCCAGCAGCTTCTCGGGACAAACCACCGGGGAGCTGTTTTTT
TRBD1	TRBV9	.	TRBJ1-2	CASSFSTGESNYGYTF	TGTGCCAGCAGCTTCTCGACAGGGGAGAGTAACTATGGCTACACCTTC
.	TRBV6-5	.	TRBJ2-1	CASRQSPGNNEQFF	TGTGCCAGCCGGCAGTCGCCAGGGAACAATGAGCAGTTCTTC
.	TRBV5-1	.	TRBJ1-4	CASSLSGGSDEKLFF	TGCGCCAGCAGCTTGTCGGGGGGCTCGGATGAAAAACTGTTTTTT
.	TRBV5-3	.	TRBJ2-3	CARSLGVAIKADTQYF	TGTGCCAGAAGCTTGGGAGTAGCGATAAAAGCAGATACGCAGTATTTT
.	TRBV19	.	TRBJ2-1	CASSMVRYNEQFF	TGTGCCAGTAGTATGGTGAGGTACAATGAGCAGTTCTTC
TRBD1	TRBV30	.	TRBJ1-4	CAWSAKGGAFEKLFF	TGTGCCTGGAGTGCTAAAGGGGGCGCGTTTGAAAAACTGTTTTTT
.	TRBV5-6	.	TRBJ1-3	CASSTLGGRFSGNTIYF	TGTGCCAGCAGCACCCTTGGAGGGCGATTCTCTGGAAACACCATATATTTT
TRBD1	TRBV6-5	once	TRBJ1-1	CASITGQGNTEAFF	TGTGCCAGCATAACGGGACAGGGGAACACTGAAGCTTTCTTT
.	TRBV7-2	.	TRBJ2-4	CASSPREAKNIQYF	TGTGCCAGCAGCCCCCGTGAGGCCAAAAACATTCAGTACTTC
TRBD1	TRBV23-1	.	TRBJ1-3	CASGDRDKGNTIYF	TGCGCCAGCGGGGACAGGGACAAGGGAAACACCATATATTTT
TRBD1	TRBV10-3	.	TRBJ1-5	CAISGQGDQPQHF	TGTGCCATCAGTGGGCAGGGGGATCAGCCCCAGCATTTT
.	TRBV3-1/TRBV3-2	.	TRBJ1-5	CASSARENIPTHNSNQPQHF	TGTGCCAGCAGCGCCCGGGAAAACATCCCAACTCATAATAGCAATCAGCCCCAGCATTTT
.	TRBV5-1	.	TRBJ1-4	CASRDGPSEKLFF	TGCGCCAGCAGGGATGGGCCGAGTGAAAAACTGTTTTTT
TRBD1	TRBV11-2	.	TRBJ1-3	CASSEGARGRGNTIYF	TGTGCCAGCAGCGAGGGGGCCAGGGGGCGCGGAAACACCATATATTTT
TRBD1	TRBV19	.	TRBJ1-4	CASSIRTGVNEKLFF	TGTGCCAGTAGTATAAGGACAGGGGTTAATGAAAAACTGTTTTTT
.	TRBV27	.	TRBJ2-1	CASSSSYEQFF	TGTGCCAGCAGTTCGTCGTATGAGCAGTTCTTC
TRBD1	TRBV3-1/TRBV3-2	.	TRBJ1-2	CASSQSQGLGGYTF	TGTGCCAGCAGCCAATCACAGGGGCTCGGAGGCTACACCTTC
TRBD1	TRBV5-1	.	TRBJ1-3	CASSLGTGQNTIYF	TGCGCCAGCAGCCTAGGGACAGGGCAAAACACCATATATTTT
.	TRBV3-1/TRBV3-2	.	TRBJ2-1	CASSLPSTGLDEQFF	TGTGCCAGCAGCCTCCCCTCGACAGGACTCGATGAGCAGTTCTTC